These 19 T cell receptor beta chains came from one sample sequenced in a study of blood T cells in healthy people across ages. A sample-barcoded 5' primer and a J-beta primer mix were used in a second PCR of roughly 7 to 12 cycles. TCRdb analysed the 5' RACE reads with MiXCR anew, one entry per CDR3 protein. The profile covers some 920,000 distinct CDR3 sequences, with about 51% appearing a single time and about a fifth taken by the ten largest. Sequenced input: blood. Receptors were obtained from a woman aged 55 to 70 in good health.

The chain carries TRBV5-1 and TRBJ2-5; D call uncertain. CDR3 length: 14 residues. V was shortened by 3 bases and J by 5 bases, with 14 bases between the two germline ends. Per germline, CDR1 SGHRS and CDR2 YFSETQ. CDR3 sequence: CASSSGPQIETQYF. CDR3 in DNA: TGCGCCAGCAGCTCAGGACCCCAAATCGAGACCCAGTACTTC.

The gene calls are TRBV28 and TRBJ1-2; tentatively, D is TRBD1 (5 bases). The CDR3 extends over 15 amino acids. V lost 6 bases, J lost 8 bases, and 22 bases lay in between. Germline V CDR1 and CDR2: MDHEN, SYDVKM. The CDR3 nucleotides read TGTGCCAGCAGGGCGTCTCTGGGACGAGTAGGAGGCTACACCTTC. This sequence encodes CASRASLGRVGGYTF.

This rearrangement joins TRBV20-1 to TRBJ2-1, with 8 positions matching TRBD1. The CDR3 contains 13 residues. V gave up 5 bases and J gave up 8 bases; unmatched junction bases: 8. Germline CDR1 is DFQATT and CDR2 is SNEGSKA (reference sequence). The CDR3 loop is CSAPRTGWDEQFF. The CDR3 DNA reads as TGCAGTGCTCCTCGGACAGGGTGGGATGAGCAGTTCTTC.

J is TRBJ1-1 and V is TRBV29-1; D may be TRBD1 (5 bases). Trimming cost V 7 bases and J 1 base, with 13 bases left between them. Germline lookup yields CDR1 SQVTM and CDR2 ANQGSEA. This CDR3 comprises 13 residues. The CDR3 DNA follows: TGCAGCGCCGGGCGGGGCCAGAACACTGAAGCTTTCTTT. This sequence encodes CSAGRGQNTEAFF.

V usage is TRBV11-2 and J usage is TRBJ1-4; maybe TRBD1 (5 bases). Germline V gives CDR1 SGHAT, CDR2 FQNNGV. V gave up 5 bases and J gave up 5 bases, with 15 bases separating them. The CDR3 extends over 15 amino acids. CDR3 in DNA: TGTGCCAGCAGCCGAAGGACAAGGGAAAATGAAAAACTGTTTTTT. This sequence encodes CASSRRTRENEKLFF. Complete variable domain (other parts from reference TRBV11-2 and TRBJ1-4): EAGVAQSPRYKIIEKRQSVAFWCNPISGHATLYWYQQILGQGPKLLIQFQNNGVVDDSQLPKDRFSAERLKGVDSTLKIQPAKLEDSAVYLCASSRRTRENEKLFFGSGTQLSVL.

The CDR3: CASSQGFDQPQHF. Here the CDR3 DNA reads TGCGCCAGCAGCCAGGGGTTTGATCAGCCCCAGCATTTT. The chain recombines TRBV4-3 with TRBJ1-5; no definite D call. The germline V gene has CDR1 LGHNA and CDR2 YSLEER. This CDR3 is built from 13 residues. With 3 bases removed from V and 5 bases from J, the gap between germline ends came to 8 bases.

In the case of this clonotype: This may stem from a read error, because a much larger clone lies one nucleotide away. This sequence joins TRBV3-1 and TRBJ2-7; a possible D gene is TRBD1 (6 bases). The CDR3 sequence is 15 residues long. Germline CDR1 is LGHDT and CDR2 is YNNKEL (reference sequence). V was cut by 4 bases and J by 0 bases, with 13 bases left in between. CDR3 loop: CASSPDTGLSYEQYF. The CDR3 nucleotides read TGTGCCAGCAGCCCGGACACAGGGCTCTCCTACGAGCAGTACTTC.

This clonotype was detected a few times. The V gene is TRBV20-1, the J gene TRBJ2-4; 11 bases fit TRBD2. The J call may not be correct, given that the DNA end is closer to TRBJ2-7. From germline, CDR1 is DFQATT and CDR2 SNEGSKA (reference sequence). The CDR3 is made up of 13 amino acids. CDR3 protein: CSAPGLAVAEQYF. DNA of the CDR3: TGCAGTGCCCCGGGACTAGCGGTAGCCGAGCAGTACTTC.

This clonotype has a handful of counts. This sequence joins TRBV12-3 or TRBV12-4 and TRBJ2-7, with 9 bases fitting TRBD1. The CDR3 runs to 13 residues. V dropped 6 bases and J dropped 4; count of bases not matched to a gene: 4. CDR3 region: CASSTGTGYEQYF. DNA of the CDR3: TGTGCCAGCAGCACCGGGACAGGGTACGAGCAGTACTTC.

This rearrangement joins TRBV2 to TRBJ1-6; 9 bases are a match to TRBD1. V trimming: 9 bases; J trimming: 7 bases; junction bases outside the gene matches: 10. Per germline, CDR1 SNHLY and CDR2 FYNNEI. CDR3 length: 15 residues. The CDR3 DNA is TGTGCCAGTCGACGGGGACAGGGTCGAAATTCACCCCTCCACTTT. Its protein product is CASRRGQGRNSPLHF.

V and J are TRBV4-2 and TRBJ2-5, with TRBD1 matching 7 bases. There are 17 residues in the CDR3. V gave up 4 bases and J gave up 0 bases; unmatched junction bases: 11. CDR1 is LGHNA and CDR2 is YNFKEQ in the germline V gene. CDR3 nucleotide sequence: TGTGCCAGCAGCCCTGAAACAGGGGAAGTGGACCAAGAGACCCAGTACTTC. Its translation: CASSPETGEVDQETQYF.

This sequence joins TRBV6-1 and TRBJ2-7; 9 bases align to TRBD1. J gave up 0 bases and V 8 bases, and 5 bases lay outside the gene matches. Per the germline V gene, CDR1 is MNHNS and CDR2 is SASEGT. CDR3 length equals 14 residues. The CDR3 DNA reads TGTGCCAGCGGGGGACAGGGAAGCTCCTACGAGCAGTACTTC. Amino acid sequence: CASGGQGSSYEQYF.

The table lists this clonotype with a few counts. The CDR3 region has the DNA TGCGCCAGCAGCTCCCGGATGTCCGCCACAGATACGCAGTATTTT. Translation: CASSSRMSATDTQYF. The chain combines TRBV5-1 with TRBJ2-3; D is unclear. The V end lost 3 bases, the J end lost 2 bases, and 13 bases lay between the germline ends. The CDR3 has 15 residues. Per germline, CDR1 SGHRS and CDR2 YFSETQ.

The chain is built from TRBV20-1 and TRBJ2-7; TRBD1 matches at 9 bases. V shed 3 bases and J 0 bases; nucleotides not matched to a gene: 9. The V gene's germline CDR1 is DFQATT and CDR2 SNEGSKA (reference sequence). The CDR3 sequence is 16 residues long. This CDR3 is CSASDTGGRNSYEQYF. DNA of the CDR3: TGCAGTGCTAGTGACACAGGGGGCCGGAACTCCTACGAGCAGTACTTC.

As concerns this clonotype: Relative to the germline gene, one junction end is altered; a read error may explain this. The CDR3 protein is CASSPGQGVVAFFF. CDR3 DNA sequence: TGTGCCAGCAGTCCGGGGCAGGGGGTCGTGGCGTTCTTCTTC. J is TRBJ2-4 and V is TRBV6-5; 7 nucleotides align to TRBD1. CDR3 length: 14 amino acids. Per germline, CDR1 MNHEY and CDR2 SVGAGI.

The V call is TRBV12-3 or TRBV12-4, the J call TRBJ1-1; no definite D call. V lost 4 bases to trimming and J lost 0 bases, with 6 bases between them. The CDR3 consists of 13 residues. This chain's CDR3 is CASSWRVNTEAFF. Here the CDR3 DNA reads TGTGCCAGCAGTTGGCGCGTGAACACTGAAGCTTTCTTT.

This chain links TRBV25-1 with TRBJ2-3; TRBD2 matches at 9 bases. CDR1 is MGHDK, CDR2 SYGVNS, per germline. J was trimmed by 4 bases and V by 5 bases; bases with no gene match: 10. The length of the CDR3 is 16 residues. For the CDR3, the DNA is TGTGCCAGCAGTCCTTTAGCGGGAGTACTGGCAGATACGCAGTATTTT. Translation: CASSPLAGVLADTQYF.

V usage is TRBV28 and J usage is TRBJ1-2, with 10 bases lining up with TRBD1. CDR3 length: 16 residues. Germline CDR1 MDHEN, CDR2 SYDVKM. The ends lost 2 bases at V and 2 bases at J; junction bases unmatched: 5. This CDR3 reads CASSLKGQGINYGYTF. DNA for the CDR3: TGTGCCAGCAGTTTAAAGGGACAGGGGATAAACTATGGCTACACCTTC.

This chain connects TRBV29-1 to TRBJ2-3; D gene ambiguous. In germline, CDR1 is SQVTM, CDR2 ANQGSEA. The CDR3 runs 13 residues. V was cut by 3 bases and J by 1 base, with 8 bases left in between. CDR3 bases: TGCAGCGTTGATGGGGTAGGCACAGATACGCAGTATTTT. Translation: CSVDGVGTDTQYF.